This is a list of T cell receptor beta chains from one sample in a study of beta chain features in type 1 diabetes. Measured with immunoSEQ multiplex PCR; TCRdb has only the in-frame clones, and not every one. The top ten clones hold less than 0.025% of a sample with roughly 700,000 clones, about an eighth of them seen once. The sequencing input was naive CD4+ T cells from blood. The receptors come from a man younger than 30 with type 1 diabetes. Each CDR3 is given with its conserved first and last residue. A D gene is named only where the DNA matches it firmly. Clone size is given for some rows only: seen once, a few or many times, or a class if the clone is expanded.

D: NA
size: once
J: TRBJ1-6
length: 16
V: TRBV7-9
DNA: TGTGCCAGCAGCTTCCGGGCCTCGGGGGACAATTCACCCCTCCACTTT
CDR3: CASSFRASGDNSPLHF

D: TRBD1
size: few
J: TRBJ1-2
length: 14
V: TRBV10-2
DNA: TGCGCCAGCAGCTTGGGACAGGGCTTAAGCGGCTACACCTTC
CDR3: CASSLGQGLSGYTF

D: TRBD2
size: NA
J: TRBJ2-5
length: 17
V: TRBV7-2
DNA: TGTGCCAGCAGCTCCGACCGTTCTAGCGGGGGACAAGAGACCCAGTACTTC
CDR3: CASSSDRSSGGQETQYF

D: TRBD1
size: few
J: TRBJ2-6
length: 17
V: TRBV7-8
DNA: TGTGCCAGCAGCTTGGGACAGGCCGGCTCTGGGGCCAACGTCCTGACTTTC
CDR3: CASSLGQAGSGANVLTF

D: TRBD1
size: few
J: TRBJ1-5
length: 13
V: TRBV7-9
DNA: TGTGCCAGCAGCGTAACAGGGGATCAGCCCCAGCATTTT
CDR3: CASSVTGDQPQHF

D: NA
size: NA
J: TRBJ2-5
length: 19
V: TRBV9
DNA: TGTGCCAGCAGCGTAGCAGGACTGGGGCTAGCGTCGAAACAAGAGACCCAGTACTTC
CDR3: CASSVAGLGLASKQETQYF

D: NA
size: NA
J: TRBJ2-1
length: 12
V: TRBV5-1
DNA: TGCGCCAGCAGCCTGGATTACAATGAGCAGTTCTTC
CDR3: CASSLDYNEQFF

D: NA
size: NA
J: TRBJ2-1
length: 14
V: TRBV9
DNA: TGTGCCAGCAGCGTAGCCCCAGGAAGAGATGAGCAGTTCTTC
CDR3: CASSVAPGRDEQFF

D: NA
size: NA
J: TRBJ1-2
length: 13
V: TRBV28
DNA: TGTGCCAGCAGTCCGGACGGGTCCTATGGCTACACCTTC
CDR3: CASSPDGSYGYTF

D: NA
size: few
J: TRBJ2-3
length: 13
V: TRBV30
DNA: TGTGCCTGGGGTTGGCAGAGCACAGATACGCAGTATTTT
CDR3: CAWGWQSTDTQYF

D: NA
size: few
J: TRBJ2-1
length: 16
V: TRBV7-2
DNA: TGTGCCAGCAGCTTAGGACCCGGTTACAGGTCAAATGAGCAGTTCTTC
CDR3: CASSLGPGYRSNEQFF

D: TRBD2
size: few
J: TRBJ2-1
length: 14
V: TRBV6-4
DNA: TGTGCCAGCAGTGTTTTAGCGGGGGGCCATGAGCAGTTCTTC
CDR3: CASSVLAGGHEQFF

D: TRBD2
size: few
J: TRBJ2-1
length: 15
V: TRBV6-6
DNA: TGTGCCAGCAGTCAACAAGCGGGGGCCTACAATGAGCAGTTCTTC
CDR3: CASSQQAGAYNEQFF

D: TRBD2
size: few
J: TRBJ2-1
length: 16
V: TRBV12-5
DNA: TGTGCTAGTGGTCCCCCGAGCGGGGCAATCTACAATGAGCAGTTCTTC
CDR3: CASGPPSGAIYNEQFF

D: TRBD2
size: few
J: TRBJ2-1
length: 16
V: TRBV5-1
DNA: TGCGCCAGCAGCTTGGCCAGCGGGGGCGCCTACAATGAGCAGTTCTTC
CDR3: CASSLASGGAYNEQFF

D: TRBD1
size: few
J: TRBJ2-7
length: 13
V: TRBV13
DNA: TGTGCCAGAAAACCGGGACAGGGGTGTGAGCAGTACTTC
CDR3: CARKPGQGCEQYF

D: NA
size: few
J: TRBJ1-2
length: 12
V: TRBV29-1
DNA: TGCAGCGTTGCTGATAACAAAGGAGGCTACACCTTC
CDR3: CSVADNKGGYTF

D: NA
size: NA
J: TRBJ2-1
length: 14
V: TRBV5-1
DNA: TGCGCCAGCAGCTTGGAGGGTCCGGACAATGAGCAGTTCTTC
CDR3: CASSLEGPDNEQFF

D: NA
size: NA
J: TRBJ1-3
length: 13
V: TRBV2
DNA: TGTGCCAGCCACACTGACTCTGGAAACACCATATATTTT
CDR3: CASHTDSGNTIYF

D: NA
size: NA
J: TRBJ2-7
length: 15
V: TRBV4-2
DNA: TGTGCCAGCAGCCAAGGCGGGACTTCTACCTACGAGCAGTACTTC
CDR3: CASSQGGTSTYEQYF

D: NA
size: NA
J: TRBJ2-4
length: 16
V: TRBV18
DNA: TGTGCCAGCTCACCACTTGCAGACCTAGCCAAAAACATTCAGTACTTC
CDR3: CASSPLADLAKNIQYF

D: NA
size: few
J: TRBJ1-1
length: 14
V: TRBV4-1
DNA: TGCGCCAGCAGCCATCCTGTGGCAGGGCCTGAAGCTTTCTTT
CDR3: CASSHPVAGPEAFF

D: NA
size: NA
J: TRBJ2-1
length: 14
V: TRBV6-5
DNA: TGTGCCAGCCGCCCTGGCTCTTTGACCAATGAGCAGTTCTTC
CDR3: CASRPGSLTNEQFF

D: TRBD1
size: NA
J: TRBJ2-7
length: 15
V: TRBV11-3
DNA: TGTGCCAGCAGCTCGGGGACAGGGGGGTCCTACGAGCAGTACTTC
CDR3: CASSSGTGGSYEQYF

D: NA
size: few
J: TRBJ2-3
length: 14
V: TRBV5-1
DNA: TGCGCCAGCAGCGGCGGGACGGCGACAGATACGCAGTATTTT
CDR3: CASSGGTATDTQYF

D: NA
size: NA
J: TRBJ1-2
length: 13
V: TRBV7-3
DNA: TGTGCCAGCAGTTTAGACGGGACGGGCGGCTACACCTTC
CDR3: CASSLDGTGGYTF

D: NA
size: NA
J: TRBJ1-2
length: 14
V: TRBV6-6
DNA: TGTGCCAGCAGTCGACGACTAGAAGATGCTGGCTACACCTTC
CDR3: CASSRRLEDAGYTF